The rows below give T cell receptor beta chains drawn from one sample of a study of T cell repertoires in cytomegalovirus infection. TCRdb fed the reads into MiXCR, producing one record per CDR3 protein. This sample has 250,000 or so distinct CDR3 sequences, with around 9% found just once. The sample taken for sequencing was PBMCs. All receptors come from a human donor in good health (CMV status not recorded). Some clones in this sample may be carry-over from other donors' samples. Both conserved end residues are part of each CDR3. Fields, in order: D gene, V gene, clone size, CDR3 length, J gene, CDR3 protein, CDR3 DNA. D genes are given only for firm matches. Only part of the rows carry a size: once, few, many, or a class if the clone is expanded.

>NA|TRBV12-3/TRBV12-4|many|13|TRBJ1-3
CASRESSGNTIYF
TGTGCCAGCAGGGAAAGCTCTGGAAACACCATATATTTT
>TRBD2|TRBV7-2|many|15|TRBJ2-1
CASSLGGGGTNEQFF
TGTGCCAGCAGCTTAGGAGGCGGGGGGACAAATGAGCAGTTCTTC
>TRBD1|TRBV7-2|many|13|TRBJ1-2
CASSRDRVGGYTF
TGTGCCAGCAGCAGGGACAGGGTCGGCGGCTACACCTTC
>NA|TRBV12-3/TRBV12-4|NA|13|TRBJ2-1
CASSPGPAGEQFF
TGTGCCAGCAGCCCGGGGCCAGCAGGTGAGCAGTTCTTC
>TRBD1|TRBV7-6|many|15|TRBJ1-5
CASSQGQASNQPQHF
TGTGCCAGCAGTCAGGGACAGGCTAGCAATCAGCCCCAGCATTTT
>NA|TRBV7-8|NA|15|TRBJ1-1
CASSQRGGWDTEAFF
TGTGCCAGCAGCCAGAGGGGGGGCTGGGACACTGAAGCTTTCTTT
>NA|TRBV28|NA|14|TRBJ2-7
CASSSGPPLYEQYF
TGTGCCAGCAGTTCCGGGCCCCCCCTTTACGAGCAGTACTTC
>NA|TRBV6-1|NA|13|TRBJ1-1
CASSRGMNTEAFF
TGTGCCAGCAGTAGAGGGATGAACACTGAAGCTTTCTTT
>NA|TRBV28|many|15|TRBJ2-3
CASSPAGPGTDTQYF
TGTGCCAGCAGTCCGGCGGGCCCGGGCACAGATACGCAGTATTTT
>NA|TRBV7-9|many|18|TRBJ1-3
CASSFAVGGETSGNTIYF
TGTGCCAGCAGCTTCGCGGTAGGGGGGGAAACTTCTGGAAACACCATATATTTT
>TRBD2|TRBV12-3/TRBV12-4|many|16|TRBJ2-2
CASSLTGGANTGELFF
TGTGCCAGCAGTCTAACGGGAGGCGCGAACACCGGGGAGCTGTTTTTT
>TRBD1|TRBV7-2|many|16|TRBJ2-7
CASSLASRGFSYEQYF
TGTGCCAGCAGCTTAGCTAGCAGGGGGTTCTCCTACGAGCAGTACTTC
>NA|TRBV7-6|few|13|TRBJ2-1
CASSLYENGGRFF
TGTGCCAGCAGCTTATACGAAAATGGGGGTCGGTTCTTC
>NA|TRBV7-2|NA|16|TRBJ1-3
CASSPGIGHPGNTIYF
TGTGCCAGCAGCCCAGGGATTGGCCACCCTGGAAACACCATATATTTT
>NA|TRBV29-1|NA|12|TRBJ2-1
CSVEYPVNEQFF
TGCAGCGTTGAATATCCAGTTAATGAGCAGTTCTTC
>NA|TRBV11-3|many|14|TRBJ1-2
CASSGGMGLDGYTF
TGTGCCAGCAGCGGAGGTATGGGGCTGGATGGCTACACCTTC
>NA|TRBV20-1|NA|12|TRBJ2-1
CSVGDGGREQFF
TGCAGTGTAGGGGATGGAGGGAGGGAGCAGTTCTTC
>TRBD1|TRBV7-2|many|14|TRBJ2-7
CASSFRGQLYEQYF
TGTGCCAGCAGCTTCAGGGGACAGCTCTACGAGCAGTACTTC
>TRBD1|TRBV28|NA|14|TRBJ2-7
CASSLLTGGGEQYF
TGTGCCAGCAGTTTGTTAACAGGGGGCGGCGAGCAGTACTTC
>TRBD2|TRBV7-8|many|17|TRBJ2-1
CASSPRTSGTFYNEQFF
TGTGCCAGCAGCCCGAGGACTAGCGGGACCTTCTACAATGAGCAGTTCTTC
>NA|TRBV18|many|14|TRBJ1-5
CASSLRQDHQPQHF
TGTGCCAGCTCACTGAGACAGGATCACCAGCCCCAGCATTTT
>NA|TRBV7-9|many|15|TRBJ2-6
CASSSRTTGANVLTF
TGTGCCAGCAGCTCCCGAACTACTGGGGCCAACGTCCTGACTTTC
>NA|TRBV29-1|NA|12|TRBJ2-1
CSIIENTDEQFF
TGCAGCATTATTGAGAATACGGATGAGCAGTTCTTC
>NA|TRBV5-1|few|16|TRBJ1-1
CASSPDTTGWGTEAFF
TGCGCCAGCAGCCCAGATACTACAGGGTGGGGGACTGAAGCTTTCTTT
>TRBD2|TRBV7-2|many|16|TRBJ2-7
CASSLGGLAGSHEQYF
TGTGCCAGCAGCTTAGGGGGACTAGCGGGAAGCCACGAGCAGTACTTC
>TRBD1|TRBV28|many|16|TRBJ2-3
CASRPTGTGRTDTQYF
TGTGCCAGCAGGCCCACCGGGACAGGACGCACAGATACGCAGTATTTT
>NA|TRBV12-3/TRBV12-4|many|12|TRBJ2-1
CASRTTDNEQFF
TGTGCCAGCAGGACGACAGACAATGAGCAGTTCTTC
>NA|TRBV7-2|many|14|TRBJ1-6
CASSLGTNNSPLHF
TGTGCCAGCAGCTTAGGGACGAACAATTCACCCCTCCACTTT
>NA|TRBV7-6|many|17|TRBJ1-5
CASSPQIPGPGGQPQHF
TGTGCCAGCAGCCCCCAAATCCCCGGCCCAGGAGGCCAGCCCCAGCATTTT
>NA|TRBV7-3|many|15|TRBJ2-2
CASSPRGDPVEELFF
TGTGCCAGCAGCCCAAGAGGGGACCCCGTCGAGGAGCTGTTTTTT
>TRBD2|TRBV11-3|NA|15|TRBJ2-3
CASGLAGGPTDTQYF
TGTGCCAGCGGGCTAGCGGGGGGCCCCACAGATACGCAGTATTTT
>NA|TRBV6-6|few|14|TRBJ2-7
CASRVGYGDYEQYF
TGTGCCAGCAGAGTCGGTTATGGGGACTACGAGCAGTACTTC
>NA|TRBV7-2|many|14|TRBJ1-5
CASSTIPGGQPQHF
TGTGCCAGCAGCACAATCCCGGGAGGGCAGCCCCAGCATTTT
>TRBD1|TRBV6-5|few|17|TRBJ1-2
CASSYIGTGGSLRGYTF
TGTGCCAGCAGTTACATTGGGACAGGGGGCTCCTTGAGGGGCTACACCTTC
>TRBD2|TRBV2|many|13|TRBJ2-7
CASERGGLTEQYF
TGTGCCAGCGAGCGGGGGGGCCTAACCGAGCAGTACTTC
>TRBD2|TRBV4-1|many|16|TRBJ2-1
CASSQEELAGVGEQFF
TGCGCCAGCAGCCAAGAGGAGCTAGCGGGAGTCGGGGAGCAGTTCTTC
>TRBD2|TRBV20-1|many|15|TRBJ2-5
CSARLAGAPRETQYF
TGCAGTGCTAGACTAGCGGGCGCCCCACGGGAGACCCAGTACTTC
>TRBD2|TRBV28|many|12|TRBJ2-1
CASLAGGGEQFF
TGTGCCAGCCTAGCGGGGGGCGGTGAGCAGTTCTTC
>NA|TRBV28|NA|14|TRBJ2-2
CASRVQGEGGELFF
TGTGCCAGCAGGGTGCAGGGAGAAGGCGGGGAGCTGTTTTTT
>NA|TRBV7-2|many|14|TRBJ1-5
CASSLGLMGQPQHF
TGTGCCAGCAGCTTAGGTCTGATGGGACAGCCCCAGCATTTT
>NA|TRBV5-6|NA|16|TRBJ2-1
CASSLANSGLNNEQFF
TGTGCCAGCAGCTTGGCCAATAGCGGACTAAACAATGAGCAGTTCTTC
>TRBD2|TRBV7-2|many|12|TRBJ2-1
CASSLQREGQFF
TGTGCCAGCAGCTTACAGCGGGAGGGGCAGTTCTTC
>NA|TRBV27|many|13|TRBJ2-1
CASSYGTLNEQFF
TGTGCCAGCAGTTACGGGACTCTCAATGAGCAGTTCTTC
>TRBD2|TRBV7-6|many|15|TRBJ2-3
CASSLSGVGTDTQYF
TGTGCCAGCAGCTTAAGCGGGGTCGGCACAGATACGCAGTATTTT
>TRBD1|TRBV7-2|many|16|TRBJ1-5
CASSLGDRGGNQPQHF
TGTGCCAGCAGCTTAGGGGACAGGGGCGGGAATCAGCCCCAGCATTTT
>TRBD1|TRBV28|many|13|TRBJ1-2
CASRGQGGNGYTF
TGTGCCAGCAGGGGACAGGGGGGTAATGGCTACACCTTC
>TRBD2|TRBV7-2|many|14|TRBJ2-7
CASSRSGRANEQYF
TGTGCCAGCAGCCGTAGCGGGAGGGCCAACGAGCAGTACTTC
>TRBD1|TRBV7-9|many|15|TRBJ1-1
CASSLGGGTGTEAFF
TGTGCCAGCAGCTTAGGAGGGGGCACAGGAACTGAAGCTTTCTTT
>TRBD1|TRBV7-2|many|16|TRBJ1-1
CASSPQTGVMNTEAFF
TGTGCCAGCAGCCCACAGACAGGGGTAATGAACACTGAAGCTTTCTTT
>TRBD1|TRBV11-2|many|17|TRBJ1-5
CASSSRPTGGLNQPQHF
TGTGCCAGCAGCTCCCGCCCAACAGGGGGCCTCAATCAGCCCCAGCATTTT
>TRBD1|TRBV6-2/TRBV6-3|few|13|TRBJ2-7
CASRGTGGNEQYF
TGTGCCAGCAGGGGGACAGGGGGCAACGAGCAGTACTTC
>TRBD1|TRBV18|many|15|TRBJ1-4
CASKTGGATNEKLFF
TGTGCCAGCAAGACAGGGGGCGCAACTAATGAAAAACTGTTTTTT
>TRBD2|TRBV7-2|many|18|TRBJ2-2
CASSARVLAGGGAGELFF
TGTGCCAGCAGCGCTAGAGTACTAGCGGGAGGGGGAGCCGGGGAGCTGTTTTTT
>NA|TRBV6-6|many|16|TRBJ2-1
CASSDRPLHSYNEQFF
TGTGCCAGCAGTGACAGACCCCTCCACTCCTACAATGAGCAGTTCTTC